The clone carrying this T cell receptor beta chain was detected many times. The target antigen is unknown. This sample is drawn from a study of T-cell reconstitution after alpha-beta-depleted transplantation in children. Unique molecular identifiers were built into the TCRbeta library. TCRdb analysed the PCR reads with MiXCR anew, one entry per CDR3 protein. In the table there are a few hundred thousand distinct CDR3 sequences, under 14% of which are singletons. Germline V gives CDR1 DFQATT, CDR2 SNEGSKA (reference sequence). The CDR3 extends over 10 amino acids. V was shortened by 6 bases and J by 8 bases, with 10 bases between the two germline ends. Points from the study as a whole: The study reportedly traced alpha-beta T cells about two months after transplant to several hundred expanded graft clones. Fresh T-cell production supplied most of the T-cell counts and diversity seen one year after transplant. TCRbeta diversity was high at day 60 in some patients (a result of surviving recipient T cells and thymic progenitors).

The specimen comprised peripheral blood, sampled 180 days after TCRalphabeta/CD19-depleted stem cell transplant. The V gene is TRBV20-1, the J gene TRBJ1-2, with a weak D call TRBD1 (6 bases). This TCR came from a male patient between 2 and 15 years old who had a stem cell transplant for chronic granulomatous disease, so the T cells may come from the graft donor. CDR3 protein: CSARGGGYTF. The CDR3 bases are TGCAGTGCCAGGGGAGGCGGCTACACCTTC.